The next 32 T cell receptor beta chains were all read from a single sample in a study of siplizumab effects on memory and regulatory T cells. Clones were sequenced by immunoSEQ multiplex PCR, and TCRdb holds only the in-frame ones, with some missing. The sample has over 85,000 clones, 90% to 95% seen once. Sequencing used non-Treg CD4+ T cells sorted from blood. The receptors were sampled from a human donor in good health.

This rearrangement joins TRBV30 to TRBJ2-3; 8 nucleotides match TRBD2. The V and J ends lost 0 bases and 2 bases, in that order; junction bases with no gene match: 4. The germline V gene has CDR1 GTSNPN and CDR2 SVGIG (reference sequence). The CDR3 contains 15 residues. In nucleotides, the CDR3 is TGTGCCTGGAGTGTTTCGGGGGGGGCCACAGATACGCAGTATTTT. As protein: CAWSVSGGATDTQYF.

CDR3 DNA sequence: TGCGCCAGCAGCGGGGGACAGGGGAACACCGGGGAGCTGTTTTTT. Translation gives CASSGGQGNTGELFF. The V call is TRBV5-1, the J call TRBJ2-2; the match to TRBD1 covers 9 bases. J was trimmed by 1 base and V by 4 bases; bases with no gene match: 2. The CDR3 covers 15 residues. Germline V gives CDR1 SGHRS, CDR2 YFSETQ. Drawing the rest from reference TRBV5-1 and TRBJ2-2, the complete variable domain is KAGVTQTPRYLIKTRGQQVTLSCSPISGHRSVSWYQQTPGQGLQFLFEYFSETQRNKGNFPGRFSGRQFSNSRSEMNVSTLELGDSALYLCASSGGQGNTGELFFGEGSRLTVL.

V usage is TRBV10-3 and J usage is TRBJ1-6; D perhaps matches TRBD1 (5 bases). The CDR3 is 14 residues long. Germline CDR1 and CDR2: ENHRY and SYGVKD. V dropped 3 bases and J dropped 5 bases, with 8 bases sitting between them. The CDR3 region is CAISEEGNNSPLHF. The CDR3 DNA reads as TGTGCCATCAGTGAAGAGGGGAATAATTCACCCCTCCACTTT.

The chain couples TRBV30 to TRBJ1-5, with D hard to call. In germline, CDR1 is GTSNPN, CDR2 SVGIG (reference sequence). V lost 0 bases and J 5 bases, leaving 8 bases between the germline ends. The CDR3 has 13 residues. As DNA, the CDR3 is TGTGCCTGGAGTGTTGGCGAGTATCAGCCCCAGCATTTT. Residues: CAWSVGEYQPQHF.

This chain links TRBV11-2 with TRBJ1-5; unclear D gene. Trimming cost V 0 bases and J 4 bases, with 13 bases left between them. Germline CDR1 is SGHAT and CDR2 is FQNNGV. This CDR3 comprises 16 residues. CDR3 amino acids: CASSLDHRGGNQPQHF. In DNA, the CDR3 is TGTGCCAGCAGCTTAGATCACCGGGGAGGGAATCAGCCCCAGCATTTT.

This clone was seen only once. The V gene is TRBV12-5, the J gene TRBJ2-1, with D maybe TRBD1 (5 bases). Trimming removed 2 bases at V and 4 bases at J, with 6 bases between. The CDR3 is 13 amino acids. The germline V gene has CDR1 LGHNT and CDR2 FRNRAP. The CDR3 DNA reads TGTGCTAGTGGTTTGAGGGGATACAATGAGCAGTTCTTC. This sequence encodes CASGLRGYNEQFF. Variable domain in full (rest from reference TRBV12-5 and TRBJ2-1): DARVTQTPRHKVTEMGQEVTMRCQPILGHNTVFWYRQTMMQGLELLAYFRNRAPLDDSGMPKDRFSAEMPDATLATLKIQPSEPRDSAVYFCASGLRGYNEQFFGPGTRLTVL.

The chain has TRBV6-1 and TRBJ2-7, with a tentative D call TRBD1 (6 bases). The CDR3 has 15 amino acids. CDR1 is MNHNS, CDR2 SASEGT, per germline. V lost 4 bases and J 4 bases, leaving 17 bases between the germline ends. The CDR3 DNA is TGTGCCAGCAGTGCAACAGGGTTTTCCCTGTACGAGCAGTACTTC. This codes for CASSATGFSLYEQYF.

The chain carries TRBV10-3 and TRBJ1-1; 8 nucleotides match TRBD1. The CDR3 runs 15 residues. The J segment lost 4 bases and the V segment lost 4 bases, leaving 8 bases of the junction unmatched. The germline gives CDR1 ENHRY, CDR2 SYGVKD. DNA for the CDR3: TGTGCCATCAGTGGTGGACAGGGTTTGGTCACTGAAGCTTTCTTT. Its translation is CAISGGQGLVTEAFF.

The CDR3 DNA sequence: TGTGCCAGTAGTGCTACAGGGGCCGGCGAAAAACTGTTTTTT. Translation: CASSATGAGEKLFF. The chain is built from TRBV19 and TRBJ1-4, with 7 bases matching TRBD1. Unmatched junction bases numbered 8, after V lost 5 bases and J lost 8 bases. The CDR3 extends over 14 amino acids. CDR1 and CDR2 from the germline V gene are LNHDA and SQIVND (reference sequence).

This chain joins TRBV9 and TRBJ2-3; D is possibly TRBD2 (6 bases). The germline V and J ends were trimmed by 0 bases and 9 bases, with 17 bases remaining between them. The CDR3 totals 15 residues. Germline lookup yields CDR1 SGDLS and CDR2 YYNGEE. In nucleotides, the CDR3 is TGTGCCAGCAGCGTAGGTTCATTGGGACTCCACACGCAGTATTTT. It encodes CASSVGSLGLHTQYF.

The chain carries TRBV28 and TRBJ2-7; TRBD1 aligns across 7 bases. Germline lookup yields CDR1 MDHEN and CDR2 SYDVKM. V dropped 6 bases and J dropped 4; count of bases not matched to a gene: 6. The length of the CDR3 is 13 residues. The CDR3 spells CASRLGQEYEQYF. The CDR3 DNA reads as TGTGCCAGCAGACTCGGACAGGAATACGAGCAGTACTTC.

This clone appeared a single time. This chain uses TRBV9 with TRBJ2-7; D gene ambiguous. Trimming shortened V by 0 bases and J by 6 bases, and 10 bases separated the two germline ends. Germline assignment: CDR1 SGDLS and CDR2 YYNGEE. The CDR3 totals 13 residues. CDR3 DNA: TGTGCCAGCAGCGTAGAGGGAAGGGCCGAGCAGTACTTC. This codes for CASSVEGRAEQYF.

CDR3 sequence reads: CASSYSIALRTGELFF. DNA of the CDR3: TGTGCCAGCAGTTACTCGATCGCCCTTCGGACCGGGGAGCTGTTTTTT. This sequence joins TRBV6-5 and TRBJ2-2; D gene ambiguous. The CDR3 consists of 16 residues. V gave up 0 bases and J gave up 5 bases, with 13 bases separating them. Germline assignment: CDR1 MNHEY and CDR2 SVGAGI.

V is TRBV30 and J is TRBJ2-1; 12 nucleotides agree with TRBD2. This CDR3 has 16 amino acids. Germline V gives CDR1 GTSNPN, CDR2 SVGIG (reference sequence). V was clipped by 3 bases and J by 5 bases; unmatched bases: 8. CDR3 in amino acids: CAWRDRLAGAHNEQFF. CDR3 coding DNA: TGTGCCTGGAGGGACCGACTAGCGGGAGCCCACAATGAGCAGTTCTTC.

Here the CDR3 DNA reads TGTGCCAGCTCACCTGGCCCATATGGTGGATACTTC. Protein product: CASSPGPYGGYF. This chain uses TRBV18 with TRBJ2-5, with D unresolved. Trimming took off 3 bases at V and 14 bases at J, with 16 bases between the two ends. The CDR3 loop spans 12 amino acids. Germline assignment: CDR1 KGHSH and CDR2 LQKENI. Full variable domain (rest looked up from reference TRBV18 and TRBJ2-5): NAGVMQNPRHLVRRRGQEARLRCSPMKGHSHVYWYRQLPEEGLKFMVYLQKENIIDESGMPKERFSAEFPKEGPSILRIQQVVRGDSAAYFCASSPGPYGGYFGPGTRLLVL.

This clone was observed a few times. The chain is built from TRBV27 and TRBJ2-7; TRBD1 matches 8 bases. CDR3 length: 17 amino acids. V shed 2 bases and J 4 bases; nucleotides not matched to a gene: 13. Germline loops: CDR1 MNHEY, CDR2 SMNVEV (reference sequence). In DNA, the CDR3 is TGTGCCAGCAGTTTAAATGGTGGGACAGGAGCACGGTACGAGCAGTACTTC. Protein sequence: CASSLNGGTGARYEQYF.

The chain couples TRBV29-1 to TRBJ2-7, with 8 bases aligning to TRBD1. The CDR3 is made up of 13 amino acids. J gave up 5 bases and V 7 bases, and 10 bases lay outside the gene matches. CDR1 is SQVTM and CDR2 is ANQGSEA in the germline V gene. The CDR3 spells CSAAGQGGHEQYF. CDR3 sequence (DNA): TGCAGCGCCGCCGGACAGGGTGGCCACGAGCAGTACTTC.

This rearrangement joins TRBV27 to TRBJ2-5; the D is unclear. The CDR3 length is 13 residues. From germline, CDR1 is MNHEY and CDR2 SMNVEV (reference sequence). The ends were cut back, 5 bases at V and 4 bases at J, with 11 bases in the middle. In nucleotides, the CDR3 is TGTGCCAGCAGTCCCTCCCGACGAGAGACCCAGTACTTC. It is translated as CASSPSRRETQYF.

This chain uses TRBV25-1 with TRBJ1-4; no clear D gene. Between the trimmed V and J ends, which lost 3 bases and 3 bases, there was a span of 11 bases. The CDR3 runs to 15 residues. The V gene's germline CDR1 is MGHDK and CDR2 SYGVNS. CDR3 protein: CASSDSTQANEKLFF. The DNA for the CDR3 is TGTGCCAGCAGTGACTCCACGCAGGCTAATGAAAAACTGTTTTTT.

The rearrangement uses TRBV6-5 and TRBJ2-7, with D maybe TRBD2 (5 bases). The germline V and J ends were trimmed by 2 bases and 2 bases, with 7 bases remaining between them. Germline V gene lookup returns CDR1 MNHEY and CDR2 SVGAGI. CDR3 length: 13 residues. The chain's CDR3 is CASSYGSPYEQYF. The CDR3 DNA reads as TGTGCCAGCAGTTACGGGAGTCCCTACGAGCAGTACTTC.

The V call is TRBV7-2, the J call TRBJ2-7, with D perhaps TRBD1 (8 bases). Germline values: CDR1 SGHTA, CDR2 FQGNSA. The CDR3 extends over 14 amino acids. V was trimmed by 3 bases and J by 4 bases, leaving 13 bases between them. The CDR3 DNA reads TGTGCCAGCAGCTTTGGACAGGGACTATACGAGCAGTACTTC. Translation gives CASSFGQGLYEQYF.

The rearrangement uses TRBV9 and TRBJ1-3, with D maybe TRBD1 (5 bases). The CDR3 is 18 amino acids. V was pared by 2 bases and J by 0 bases, with 18 bases between. Germline V CDR1 and CDR2: SGDLS, YYNGEE. The CDR3 sequence is CASSVYRDQRTSGNTIYF. The CDR3 region has the DNA TGTGCCAGCAGCGTCTACCGGGACCAGAGGACCTCTGGAAACACCATATATTTT.

This clone has a single count. This chain uses TRBV6-1 with TRBJ1-5; perhaps TRBD1 as D (6 bases). Per the germline V gene, CDR1 is MNHNS and CDR2 is SASEGT. Trimming took off 6 bases at V and 4 bases at J, with 19 bases between the two ends. This CDR3 has 16 residues. The CDR3 protein is CASREQGLLQNQPQHF. The CDR3 DNA reads TGTGCCAGCAGAGAACAGGGTTTGCTCCAGAATCAGCCCCAGCATTTT.

V gene TRBV10-3 combines with J gene TRBJ2-5; no reliable D call. The CDR3 loop spans 14 amino acids. Germline V gene sequence: CDR1 ENHRY, CDR2 SYGVKD. V shed 0 bases and J shed 1 base, with 6 bases lying between them. The CDR3 sequence: CAISESAAQETQYF. DNA for the CDR3: TGTGCCATCAGTGAGTCGGCAGCCCAAGAGACCCAGTACTTC.

The chain has TRBV2 and TRBJ1-2, with 7 bases lining up with TRBD1. This CDR3 is built from 14 residues. V shed 5 bases and J 6 bases; nucleotides not matched to a gene: 9. The germline gives CDR1 SNHLY, CDR2 FYNNEI. The CDR3 nucleotides are TGTGCCAGCAGTCCAACAGGGGTTTTTGATGGCTACACCTTC. Protein: CASSPTGVFDGYTF.

The chain combines TRBV6-5 with TRBJ2-7, with D possibly called TRBD1 or TRBD2 (5 bases each). The CDR3 has 14 amino acids. The germline V gene has CDR1 MNHEY and CDR2 SVGAGI. With 6 bases removed from V and 5 bases from J, the gap between germline ends came to 17 bases. CDR3 amino acids: CASSQSGPTNEQYF. CDR3 coding DNA: TGTGCCAGCAGCCAATCGGGACCCACGAACGAGCAGTACTTC.

V gene TRBV5-1 combines with J gene TRBJ1-6, with TRBD1 as a possible D gene (6 bases). Germline V lookup: CDR1 SGHRS, CDR2 YFSETQ. V lost 1 base and J lost 10, with 12 bases in between. CDR3 length: 14 amino acids. The DNA for the CDR3 is TGCGCCAGCAGCTTGTATAGGGGGAACTCACCCCTCCACTTT. Protein product: CASSLYRGNSPLHF.

The chain links TRBV27 to TRBJ1-1; the D gene is possibly TRBD1 (5 bases). Germline V gene lookup returns CDR1 MNHEY and CDR2 SMNVEV (reference sequence). Trimming pared 5 bases from V and 6 bases from J, leaving 13 bases between. This CDR3 comprises 13 residues. The CDR3 DNA reads as TGTGCCAGCAGTCCGTTTGGGGGGTCTGAAGCTTTCTTT. Protein sequence: CASSPFGGSEAFF.

The chain recombines TRBV6-5 with TRBJ2-2; D ambiguous. The V gene's germline CDR1 is MNHEY and CDR2 SVGAGI. The CDR3 totals 12 residues. V was shortened by 5 bases and J by 3 bases, with 4 bases between the two germline ends. Here the CDR3 reads CASSKDTGELFF. CDR3 nucleotides: TGTGCCAGCAGTAAGGACACCGGGGAGCTGTTTTTT.

The chain recombines TRBV9 with TRBJ1-2; 7 nucleotides match TRBD1. The germline V gene encodes CDR1 SGDLS and CDR2 YYNGEE. The trim removed 4 bases at V and 6 bases at J, leaving 9 bases unmatched. This CDR3 contains 14 residues. CDR3 residues: CASSTQDRDDGYTF. The CDR3 coding sequence is TGTGCCAGCAGCACCCAAGACAGGGACGATGGCTACACCTTC. The variable domain in full, completed from reference TRBV9 and TRBJ1-2, reads DSGVTQTPKHLITATGQRVTLRCSPRSGDLSVYWYQQSLDQGLQFLIQYYNGEERAKGNILERFSAQQFPDLHSELNLSSLELGDSALYFCASSTQDRDDGYTFGSGTRLTVV.

A single count supports this clone. In the same sample, other DNA sequences code for this CDR3. This chain links TRBV9 with TRBJ2-2; D is unresolved. With 0 bases removed from V and 5 bases from J, the gap between germline ends came to 8 bases. This CDR3 is 14 amino acids long. The germline CDR1 and CDR2 sequences are SGDLS and YYNGEE. CDR3 DNA: TGTGCCAGCAGCGTAGAAGGGCTTACCGGGGAGCTGTTTTTT. Translating it yields CASSVEGLTGELFF.

The chain recombines TRBV19 with TRBJ1-6; a possible D gene is TRBD1 (5 bases). This CDR3 is built from 13 residues. Trimming left V 11 bases short and J 6 bases short, with 14 bases between. CDR1 and CDR2 from the germline V gene are LNHDA and SQIVND (reference sequence). The CDR3 reads CASRGVPNSPLHF. CDR3 coding DNA: TGTGCCTCTAGAGGGGTTCCTAATTCACCCCTCCACTTT.